This record concerns one TCR beta chain sequence. The data stem from a study of T cell changes during pregnancy in multiple sclerosis. The CDR3 has 15 residues. V lost 2 bases to trimming and J lost 7 bases, with 15 bases between them. Germline CDR1 reads MNHNY; CDR2 reads SVGAGI (reference sequence). This table comes from immunoSEQ multiplex PCR, and its TCRdb copy is limited to in-frame clones, with some not included. The sample contains tens of thousands of clones, just over 90% of which appear only once. This receptor was obtained from a female donor in good health, enrolled as a control in a pregnancy study. Specimen: peripheral blood, collected in the first trimester of pregnancy. The J gene is TRBJ2-1, the V gene TRBV6-6; D is ambiguous. The CDR3 loop is CASSYGDQVRNEQFF. DNA for the CDR3: TGTGCCAGCAGTTACGGCGATCAGGTCAGGAATGAGCAGTTCTTC.